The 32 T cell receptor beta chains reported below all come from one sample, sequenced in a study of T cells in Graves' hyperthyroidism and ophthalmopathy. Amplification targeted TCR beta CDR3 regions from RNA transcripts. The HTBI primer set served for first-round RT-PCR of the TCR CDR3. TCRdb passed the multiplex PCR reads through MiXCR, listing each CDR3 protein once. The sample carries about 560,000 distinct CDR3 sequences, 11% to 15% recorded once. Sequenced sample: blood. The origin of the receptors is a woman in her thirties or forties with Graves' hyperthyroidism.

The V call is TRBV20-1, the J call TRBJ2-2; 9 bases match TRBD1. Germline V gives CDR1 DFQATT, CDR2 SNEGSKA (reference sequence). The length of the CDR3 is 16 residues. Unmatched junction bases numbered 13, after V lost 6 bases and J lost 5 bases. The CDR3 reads CSATTTGGGTTGELFF. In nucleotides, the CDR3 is TGCAGTGCCACTACTACAGGGGGCGGAACAACCGGGGAGCTGTTTTTT.

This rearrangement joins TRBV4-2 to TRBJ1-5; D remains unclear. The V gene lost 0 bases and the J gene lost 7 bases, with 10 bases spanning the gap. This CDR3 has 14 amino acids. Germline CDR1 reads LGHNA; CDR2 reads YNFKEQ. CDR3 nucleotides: TGTGCCAGCAGCCAAGATCCGGGAGGCCAGCCCCAGCATTTT. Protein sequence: CASSQDPGGQPQHF.

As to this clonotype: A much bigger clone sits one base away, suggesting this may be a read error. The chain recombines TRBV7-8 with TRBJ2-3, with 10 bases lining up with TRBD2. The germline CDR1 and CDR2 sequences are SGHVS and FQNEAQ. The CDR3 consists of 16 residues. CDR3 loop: CARSLVTSGFTDTQYF. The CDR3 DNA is TGTGCCAGGAGCTTAGTGACTAGCGGGTTCACAGATACGCAGTATTTT.

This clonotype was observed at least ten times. The DNA for the CDR3 is TGTGCCAGCAGTACTCGGACAGGGAATTCACCCCTCCACTTT. Its protein product is CASSTRTGNSPLHF. The chain couples TRBV6-5 to TRBJ1-6, with 8 bases fitting TRBD1. The CDR3 is 14 amino acids. With V trimmed by 5 bases and J by 7 bases, 4 bases remained unmatched. The germline V gene encodes CDR1 MNHEY and CDR2 SVGAGI.

The CDR3 sequence: CASSPESGQGKHGYTF. As DNA, the CDR3 is TGTGCCAGCAGCCCCGAGTCGGGACAGGGAAAACATGGCTACACCTTC. The rearrangement uses TRBV7-3 and TRBJ1-2; 9 bases map to TRBD1. V shed 5 bases and J 6 bases; nucleotides not matched to a gene: 13. Germline-derived CDR1 and CDR2 are SGHTA and FQGTGA. This CDR3 region has 16 residues.

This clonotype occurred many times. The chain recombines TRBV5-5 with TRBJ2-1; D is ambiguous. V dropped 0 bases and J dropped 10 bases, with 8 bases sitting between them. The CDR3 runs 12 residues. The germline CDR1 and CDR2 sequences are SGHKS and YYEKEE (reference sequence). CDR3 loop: CASSLGDWEQFF. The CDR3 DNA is TGTGCCAGCAGCTTGGGTGACTGGGAGCAGTTCTTC.

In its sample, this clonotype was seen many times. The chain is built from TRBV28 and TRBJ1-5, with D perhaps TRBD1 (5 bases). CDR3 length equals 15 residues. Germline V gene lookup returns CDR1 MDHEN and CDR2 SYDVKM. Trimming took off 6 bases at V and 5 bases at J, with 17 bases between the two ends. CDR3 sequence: CASSVRGIGDQPQHF. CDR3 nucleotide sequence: TGTGCCAGCAGCGTTAGGGGAATTGGGGATCAGCCCCAGCATTTT.

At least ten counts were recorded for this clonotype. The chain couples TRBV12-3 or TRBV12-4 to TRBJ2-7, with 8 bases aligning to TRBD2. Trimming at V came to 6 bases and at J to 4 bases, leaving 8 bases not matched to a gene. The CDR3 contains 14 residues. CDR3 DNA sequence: TGTGCCAGCAGCCCCGGGACTAGGCCTTACGAGCAGTACTTC. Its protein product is CASSPGTRPYEQYF.

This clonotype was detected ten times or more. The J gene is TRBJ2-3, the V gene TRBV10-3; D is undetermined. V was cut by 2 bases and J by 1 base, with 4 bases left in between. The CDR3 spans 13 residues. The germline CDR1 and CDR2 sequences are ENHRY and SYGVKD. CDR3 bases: TGTGCCATCAGTGAGGGCGGCACAGATACGCAGTATTTT. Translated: CAISEGGTDTQYF.

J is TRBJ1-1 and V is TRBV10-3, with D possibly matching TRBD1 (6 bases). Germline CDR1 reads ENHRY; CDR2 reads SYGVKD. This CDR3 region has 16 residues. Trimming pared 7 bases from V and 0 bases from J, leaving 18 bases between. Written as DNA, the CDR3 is TGTGCCATCAAGGGACAAGGAAAATCCATGAACACTGAAGCTTTCTTT. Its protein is CAIKGQGKSMNTEAFF.

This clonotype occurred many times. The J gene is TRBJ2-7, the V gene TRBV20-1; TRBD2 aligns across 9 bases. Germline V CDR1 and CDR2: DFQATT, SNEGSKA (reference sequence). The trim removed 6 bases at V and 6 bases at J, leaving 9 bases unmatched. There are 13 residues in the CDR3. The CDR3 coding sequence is TGCAGTGCCCGGCGGGTAGCGGGAGTCGAGCAGTACTTC. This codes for CSARRVAGVEQYF.

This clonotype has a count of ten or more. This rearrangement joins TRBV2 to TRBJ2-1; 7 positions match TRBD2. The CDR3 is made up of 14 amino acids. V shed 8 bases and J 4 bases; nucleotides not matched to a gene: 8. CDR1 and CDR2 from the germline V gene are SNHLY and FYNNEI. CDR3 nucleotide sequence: TGTGCCAGCGTTAGCGGGCCTCAGTACAATGAGCAGTTCTTC. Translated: CASVSGPQYNEQFF. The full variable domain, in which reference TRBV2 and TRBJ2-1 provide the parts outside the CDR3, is EPEVTQTPSHQVTQMGQEVILRCVPISNHLYFYWYRQILGQKVEFLVSFYNNEISEKSEIFDDQFSVERPDGSNFTLKIRSTKLEDSAMYFCASVSGPQYNEQFFGPGTRLTVL.

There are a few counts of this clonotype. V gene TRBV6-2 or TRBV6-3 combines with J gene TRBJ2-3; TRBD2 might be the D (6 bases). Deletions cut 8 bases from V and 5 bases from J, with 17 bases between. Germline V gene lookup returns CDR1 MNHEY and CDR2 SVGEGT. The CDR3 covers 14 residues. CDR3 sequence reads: CASGARLGGDTQYF. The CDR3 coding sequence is TGTGCCAGCGGGGCGCGGCTGGGGGGAGATACGCAGTATTTT.

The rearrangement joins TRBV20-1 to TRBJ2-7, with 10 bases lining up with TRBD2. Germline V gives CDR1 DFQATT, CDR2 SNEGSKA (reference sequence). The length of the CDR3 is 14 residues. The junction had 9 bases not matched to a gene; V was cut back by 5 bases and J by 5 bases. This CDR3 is CSAGDSGRLHEQYF. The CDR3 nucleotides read TGCAGTGCTGGGGATAGCGGGAGGCTCCACGAGCAGTACTTC.

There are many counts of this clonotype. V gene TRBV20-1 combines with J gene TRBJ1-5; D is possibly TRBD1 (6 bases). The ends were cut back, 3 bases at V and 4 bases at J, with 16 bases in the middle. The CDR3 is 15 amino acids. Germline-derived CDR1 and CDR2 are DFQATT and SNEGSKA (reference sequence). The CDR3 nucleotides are TGCAGTGCTAGGGGGTACACAGGGATAAATCAGCCCCAGCATTTT. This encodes CSARGYTGINQPQHF.

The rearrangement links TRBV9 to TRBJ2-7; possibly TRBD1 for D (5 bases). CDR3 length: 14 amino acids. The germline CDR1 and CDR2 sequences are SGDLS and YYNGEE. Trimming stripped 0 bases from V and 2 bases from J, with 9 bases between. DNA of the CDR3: TGTGCCAGCAGCGTAGGTGGGGCTACCTACGAGCAGTACTTC. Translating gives CASSVGGATYEQYF. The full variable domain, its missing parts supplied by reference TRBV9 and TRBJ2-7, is DSGVTQTPKHLITATGQRVTLRCSPRSGDLSVYWYQQSLDQGLQFLIQYYNGEERAKGNILERFSAQQFPDLHSELNLSSLELGDSALYFCASSVGGATYEQYFGPGTRLTVT.

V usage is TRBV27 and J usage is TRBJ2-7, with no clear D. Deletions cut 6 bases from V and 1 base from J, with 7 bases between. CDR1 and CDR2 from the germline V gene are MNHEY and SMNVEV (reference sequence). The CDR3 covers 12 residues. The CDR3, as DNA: TGTGCCAGCAGGGTGGGGTCCTACGAGCAGTACTTC. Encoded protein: CASRVGSYEQYF.

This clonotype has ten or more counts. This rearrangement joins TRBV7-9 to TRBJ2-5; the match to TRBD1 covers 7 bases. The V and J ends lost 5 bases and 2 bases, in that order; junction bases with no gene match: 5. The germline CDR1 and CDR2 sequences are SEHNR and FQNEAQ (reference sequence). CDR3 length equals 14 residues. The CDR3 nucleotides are TGTGCCAGCAGCCGGGACAGCGAGCAAGAGACCCAGTACTTC. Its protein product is CASSRDSEQETQYF.

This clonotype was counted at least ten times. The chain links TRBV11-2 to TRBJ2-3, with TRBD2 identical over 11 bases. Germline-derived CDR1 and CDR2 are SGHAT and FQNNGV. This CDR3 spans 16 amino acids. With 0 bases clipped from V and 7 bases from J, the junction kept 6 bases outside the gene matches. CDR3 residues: CASSLDGTSGRNTQYF. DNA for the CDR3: TGTGCCAGCAGCTTAGATGGGACTAGCGGTAGAAATACGCAGTATTTT.

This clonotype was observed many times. The CDR3 region has the DNA TGCGCCAGCAGCTTCGGCAACGCGAACACCGGGGAGCTGTTTTTT. This translates into CASSFGNANTGELFF. This chain links TRBV5-1 with TRBJ2-2, with D unresolved. Trimming removed 2 bases from V and 0 bases from J, with 8 bases in between. The CDR3 sequence is 15 residues long. Germline V lookup: CDR1 SGHRS, CDR2 YFSETQ.

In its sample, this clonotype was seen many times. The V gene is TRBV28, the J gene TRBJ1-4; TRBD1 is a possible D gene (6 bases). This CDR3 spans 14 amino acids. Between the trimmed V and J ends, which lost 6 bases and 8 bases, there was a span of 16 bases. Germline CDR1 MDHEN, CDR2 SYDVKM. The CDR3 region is CASSATGTDEKLFF. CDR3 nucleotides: TGTGCCAGCAGCGCCACAGGGACGGACGAAAAACTGTTTTTT.

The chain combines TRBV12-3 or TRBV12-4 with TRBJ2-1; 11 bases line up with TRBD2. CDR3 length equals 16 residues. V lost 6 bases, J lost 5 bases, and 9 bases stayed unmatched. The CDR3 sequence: CASRLTSGIVNNEQFF. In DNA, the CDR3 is TGTGCCAGCAGACTGACTAGCGGGATAGTAAACAATGAGCAGTTCTTC.

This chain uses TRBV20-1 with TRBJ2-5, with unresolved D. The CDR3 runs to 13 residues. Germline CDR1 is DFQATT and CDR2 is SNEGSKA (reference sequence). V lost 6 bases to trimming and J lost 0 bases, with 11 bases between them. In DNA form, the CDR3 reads TGCAGTGCCAAGAGAAACAACCAAGAGACCCAGTACTTC. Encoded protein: CSAKRNNQETQYF.

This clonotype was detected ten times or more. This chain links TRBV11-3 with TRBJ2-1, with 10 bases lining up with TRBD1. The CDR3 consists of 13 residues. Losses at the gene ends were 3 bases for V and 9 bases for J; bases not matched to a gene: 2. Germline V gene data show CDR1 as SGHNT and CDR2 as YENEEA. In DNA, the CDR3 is TGTGCCAGCAGCTTGGACAGGGGGAGTGAGCAGTTCTTC. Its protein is CASSLDRGSEQFF.

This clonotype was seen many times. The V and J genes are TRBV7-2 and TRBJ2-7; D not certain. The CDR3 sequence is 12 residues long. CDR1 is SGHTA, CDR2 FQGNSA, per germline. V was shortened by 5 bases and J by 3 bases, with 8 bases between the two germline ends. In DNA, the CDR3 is TGTGCCAGCAGCACAATAGGCTACGAGCAGTACTTC. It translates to CASSTIGYEQYF.

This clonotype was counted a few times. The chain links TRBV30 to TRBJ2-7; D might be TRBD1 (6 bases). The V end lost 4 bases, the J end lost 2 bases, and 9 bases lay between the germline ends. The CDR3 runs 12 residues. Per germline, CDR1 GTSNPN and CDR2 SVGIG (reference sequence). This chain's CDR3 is CAWTTGPYEQYF. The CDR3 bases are TGTGCCTGGACCACAGGGCCCTACGAGCAGTACTTC.

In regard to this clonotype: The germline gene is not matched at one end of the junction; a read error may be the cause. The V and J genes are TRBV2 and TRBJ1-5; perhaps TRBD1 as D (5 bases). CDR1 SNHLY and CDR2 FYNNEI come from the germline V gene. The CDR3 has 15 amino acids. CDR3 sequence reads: CASRGRASSNQSQHF. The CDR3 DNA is TGTGCCAGCAGGGGACGGGCCTCCAGCAATCAGTCCCAGCATTTT.

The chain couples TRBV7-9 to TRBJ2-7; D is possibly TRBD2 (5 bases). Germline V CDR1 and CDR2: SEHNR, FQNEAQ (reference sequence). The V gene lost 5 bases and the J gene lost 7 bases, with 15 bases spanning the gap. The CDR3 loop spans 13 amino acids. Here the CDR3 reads CASSPPVDWEQYF. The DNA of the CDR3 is TGTGCCAGCAGCCCTCCCGTGGACTGGGAGCAGTACTTC.

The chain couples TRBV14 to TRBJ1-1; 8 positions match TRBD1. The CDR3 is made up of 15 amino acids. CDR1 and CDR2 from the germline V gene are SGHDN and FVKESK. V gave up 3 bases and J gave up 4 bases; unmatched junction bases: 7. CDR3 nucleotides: TGTGCCAGCAGCCAGCAACAGGGGGGTGGCACTGAAGCTTTCTTT. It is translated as CASSQQQGGGTEAFF. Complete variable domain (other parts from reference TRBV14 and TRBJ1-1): EAGVTQFPSHSVIEKGQTVTLRCDPISGHDNLYWYRRVMGKEIKFLLHFVKESKQDESGMPNNRFLAERTGGTYSTLKVQPAELEDSGVYFCASSQQQGGGTEAFFGQGTRLTVV.

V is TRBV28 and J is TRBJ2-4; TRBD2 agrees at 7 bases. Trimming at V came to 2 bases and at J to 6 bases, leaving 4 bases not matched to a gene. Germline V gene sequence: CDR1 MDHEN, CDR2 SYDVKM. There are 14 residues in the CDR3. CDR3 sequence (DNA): TGTGCCAGCAGTTTACGCGGGAGAGGAAACATTCAGTACTTC. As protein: CASSLRGRGNIQYF.

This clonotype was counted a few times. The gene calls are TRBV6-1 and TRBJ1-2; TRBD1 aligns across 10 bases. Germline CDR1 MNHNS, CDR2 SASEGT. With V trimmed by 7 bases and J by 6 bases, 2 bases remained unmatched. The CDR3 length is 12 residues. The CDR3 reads CASTGQGDGYTF. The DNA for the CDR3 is TGTGCCAGCACCGGACAGGGGGATGGCTACACCTTC.

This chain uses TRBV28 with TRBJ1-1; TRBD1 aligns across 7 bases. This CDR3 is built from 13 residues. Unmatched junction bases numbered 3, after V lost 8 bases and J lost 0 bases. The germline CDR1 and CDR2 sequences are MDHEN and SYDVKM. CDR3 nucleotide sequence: TGTGCCAGCGCGACAGGGATGAACACTGAAGCTTTCTTT. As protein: CASATGMNTEAFF.